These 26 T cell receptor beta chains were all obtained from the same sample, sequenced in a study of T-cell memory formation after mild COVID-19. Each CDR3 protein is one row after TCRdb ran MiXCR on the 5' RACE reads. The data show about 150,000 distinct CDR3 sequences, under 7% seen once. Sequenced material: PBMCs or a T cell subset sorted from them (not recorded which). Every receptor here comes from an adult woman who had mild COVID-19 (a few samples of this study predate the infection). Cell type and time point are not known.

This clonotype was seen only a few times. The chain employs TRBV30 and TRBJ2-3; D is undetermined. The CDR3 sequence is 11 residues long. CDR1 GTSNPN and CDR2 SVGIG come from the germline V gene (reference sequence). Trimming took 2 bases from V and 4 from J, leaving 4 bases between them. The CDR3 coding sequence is TGTGCCTGGAGTCAAGCAGATACGCAGTATTTT. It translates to CAWSQADTQYF.

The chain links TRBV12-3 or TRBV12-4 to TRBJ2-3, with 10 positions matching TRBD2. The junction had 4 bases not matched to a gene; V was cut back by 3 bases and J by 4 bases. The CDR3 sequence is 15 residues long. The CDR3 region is CASSLSSGGADTQYF. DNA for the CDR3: TGTGCCAGCAGTTTGTCTAGCGGGGGAGCAGATACGCAGTATTTT.

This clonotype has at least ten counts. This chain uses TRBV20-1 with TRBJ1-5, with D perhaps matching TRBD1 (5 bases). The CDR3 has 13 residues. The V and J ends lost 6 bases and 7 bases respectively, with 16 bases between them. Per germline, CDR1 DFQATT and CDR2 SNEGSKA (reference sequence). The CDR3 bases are TGCAGTGCCCGAGGGGCAGGCTTCCAGCCCCAGCATTTT. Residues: CSARGAGFQPQHF.

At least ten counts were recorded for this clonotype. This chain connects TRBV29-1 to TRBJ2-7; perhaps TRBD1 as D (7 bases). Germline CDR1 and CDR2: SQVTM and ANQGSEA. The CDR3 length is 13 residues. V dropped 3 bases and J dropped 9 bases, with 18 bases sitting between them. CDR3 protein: CSVEEGATFGQYF. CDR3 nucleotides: TGCAGCGTTGAGGAGGGGGCCACTTTCGGGCAGTACTTC.

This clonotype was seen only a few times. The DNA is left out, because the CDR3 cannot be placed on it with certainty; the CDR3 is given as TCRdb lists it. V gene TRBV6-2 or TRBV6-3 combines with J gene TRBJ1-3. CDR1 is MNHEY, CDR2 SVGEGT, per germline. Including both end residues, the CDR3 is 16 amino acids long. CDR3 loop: CASSSSVPSSGNTIYF.

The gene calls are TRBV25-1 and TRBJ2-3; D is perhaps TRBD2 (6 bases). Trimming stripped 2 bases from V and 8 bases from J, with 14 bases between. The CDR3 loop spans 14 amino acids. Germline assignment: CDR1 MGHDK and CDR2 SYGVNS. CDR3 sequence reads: CASSEGGSEGTQYF. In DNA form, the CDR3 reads TGTGCCAGCAGTGAAGGAGGGTCTGAAGGTACGCAGTATTTT.

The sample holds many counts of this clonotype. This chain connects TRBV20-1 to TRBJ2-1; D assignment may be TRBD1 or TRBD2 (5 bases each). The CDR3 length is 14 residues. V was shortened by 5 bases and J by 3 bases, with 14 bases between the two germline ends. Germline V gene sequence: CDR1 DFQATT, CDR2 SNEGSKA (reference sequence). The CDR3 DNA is TGCAGTGCTCAGGGACGGCAGCTCTACAATGAGCAGTTCTTC. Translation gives CSAQGRQLYNEQFF.

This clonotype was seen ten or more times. The CDR3 DNA sequence: TGTGCCAGCAGTCCGTGTCCGGTTAGGGGCCTCCGAAGTTGCACTGAAGCTTTCTTT. Encoded protein: CASSPCPVRGLRSCTEAFF. The chain employs TRBV12-3 or TRBV12-4 and TRBJ1-1, with D possibly matching TRBD1 (5 bases). The CDR3 sequence is 19 residues long. V lost 5 bases to trimming and J lost 4 bases, with 29 bases between them.

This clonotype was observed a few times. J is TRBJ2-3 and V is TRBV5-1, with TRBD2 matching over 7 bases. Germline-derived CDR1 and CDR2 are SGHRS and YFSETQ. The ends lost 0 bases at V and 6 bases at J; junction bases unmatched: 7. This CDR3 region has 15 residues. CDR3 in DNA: TGCGCCAGCAGCTTGGGAGCTAGCGGTCCGGATACGCAGTATTTT. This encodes CASSLGASGPDTQYF.

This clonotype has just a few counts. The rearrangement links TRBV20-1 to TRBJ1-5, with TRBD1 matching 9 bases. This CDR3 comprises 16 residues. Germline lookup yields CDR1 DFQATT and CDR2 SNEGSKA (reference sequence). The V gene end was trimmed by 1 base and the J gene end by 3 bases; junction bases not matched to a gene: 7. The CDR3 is CSARAPTGGPNQPQHF. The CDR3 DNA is TGCAGTGCTAGAGCGCCAACAGGGGGCCCCAATCAGCCCCAGCATTTT.

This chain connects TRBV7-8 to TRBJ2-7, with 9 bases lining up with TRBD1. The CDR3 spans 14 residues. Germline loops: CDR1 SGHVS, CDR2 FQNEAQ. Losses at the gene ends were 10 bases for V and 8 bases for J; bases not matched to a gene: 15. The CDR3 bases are TGTGCCACCACACCAGAATTACAGGGGGCGCAGCAGTACTTC. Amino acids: CATTPELQGAQQYF. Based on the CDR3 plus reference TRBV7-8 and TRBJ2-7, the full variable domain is GAGVSQSPRYKVAKRGQDVALRCDPISGHVSLFWYQQALGQGPEFLTYFQNEAQLDKSGLPSDRFFAERPEGSVSTLKIQRTQQEDSAVYLCATTPELQGAQQYFGPGTRLTVT.

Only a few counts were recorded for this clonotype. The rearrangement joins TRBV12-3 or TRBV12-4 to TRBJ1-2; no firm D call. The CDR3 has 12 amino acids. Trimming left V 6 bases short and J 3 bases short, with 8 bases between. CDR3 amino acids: CASSRGHYGYTF. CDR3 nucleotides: TGTGCCAGCAGCCGTGGGCACTATGGCTACACCTTC.

The CDR3 protein is CASSLGPSSGLSGGYTF. Here the CDR3 DNA reads TGTGCCAGCAGCTTAGGCCCGTCCTCCGGGCTGAGTGGAGGCTACACCTTC. The V call is TRBV7-2, the J call TRBJ1-2; D is unresolved. Per the germline V gene, CDR1 is SGHTA and CDR2 is FQGNSA. The CDR3 contains 17 residues. Trimming cost V 1 base and J 8 bases, with 23 bases left between them.

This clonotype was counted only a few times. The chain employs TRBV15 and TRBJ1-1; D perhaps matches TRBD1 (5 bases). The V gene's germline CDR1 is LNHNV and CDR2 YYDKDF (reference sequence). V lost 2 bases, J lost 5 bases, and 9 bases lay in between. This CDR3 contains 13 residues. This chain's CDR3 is CATSRQQETEAFF. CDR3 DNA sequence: TGTGCCACCAGCAGACAACAGGAAACTGAAGCTTTCTTT.

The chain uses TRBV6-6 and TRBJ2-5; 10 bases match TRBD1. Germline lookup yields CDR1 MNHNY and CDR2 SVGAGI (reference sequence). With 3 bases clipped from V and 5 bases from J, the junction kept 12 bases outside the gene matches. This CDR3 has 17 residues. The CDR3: CASSYSRGQGFRETQYF. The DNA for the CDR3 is TGTGCCAGCAGTTATTCCCGGGGACAGGGGTTTCGGGAGACCCAGTACTTC.

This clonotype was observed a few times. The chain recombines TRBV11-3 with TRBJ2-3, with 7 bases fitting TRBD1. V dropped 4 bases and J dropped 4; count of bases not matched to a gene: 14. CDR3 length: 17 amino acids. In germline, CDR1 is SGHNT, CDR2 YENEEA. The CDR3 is CASSSSGHRGKADTQYF. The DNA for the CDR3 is TGTGCCAGCAGCTCTAGTGGGCACAGGGGTAAAGCAGATACGCAGTATTTT.

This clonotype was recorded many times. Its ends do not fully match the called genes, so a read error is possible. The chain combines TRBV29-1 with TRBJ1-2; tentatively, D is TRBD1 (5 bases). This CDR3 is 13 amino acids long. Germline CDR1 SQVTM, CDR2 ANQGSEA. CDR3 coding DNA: TGCAGCGTTGAAGATAGTCCCCAGGGAGGACGTCTCTTC. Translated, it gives CSVEDSPQGGRLF.

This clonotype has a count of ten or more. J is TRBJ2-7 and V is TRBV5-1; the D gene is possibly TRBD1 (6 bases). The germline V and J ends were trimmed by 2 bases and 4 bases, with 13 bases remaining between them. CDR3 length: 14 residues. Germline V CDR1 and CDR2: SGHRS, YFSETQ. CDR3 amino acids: CASSLDGGGYEQYF. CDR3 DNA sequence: TGCGCCAGCAGCTTAGATGGGGGCGGGTACGAGCAGTACTTC.

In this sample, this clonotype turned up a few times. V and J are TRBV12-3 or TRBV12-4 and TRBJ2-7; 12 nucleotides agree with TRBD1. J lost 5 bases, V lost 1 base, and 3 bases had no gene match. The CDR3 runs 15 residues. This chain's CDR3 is CASSLGGTGGHEQYF. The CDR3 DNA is TGTGCCAGCAGTTTAGGAGGGACAGGGGGCCACGAGCAGTACTTC.

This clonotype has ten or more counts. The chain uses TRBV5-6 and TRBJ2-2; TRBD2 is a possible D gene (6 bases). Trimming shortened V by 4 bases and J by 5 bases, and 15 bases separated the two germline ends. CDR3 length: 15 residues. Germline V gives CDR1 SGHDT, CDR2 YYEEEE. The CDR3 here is CASSPGLERTGELFF. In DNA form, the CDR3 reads TGTGCCAGCAGCCCGGGACTGGAAAGGACCGGGGAGCTGTTTTTT.

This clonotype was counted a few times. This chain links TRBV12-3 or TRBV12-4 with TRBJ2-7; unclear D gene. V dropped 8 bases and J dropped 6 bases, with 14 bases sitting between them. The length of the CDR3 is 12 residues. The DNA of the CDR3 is TGTGCCAGCCTGAATCGTCGCGGCGAGCAGTACTTC. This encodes CASLNRRGEQYF.

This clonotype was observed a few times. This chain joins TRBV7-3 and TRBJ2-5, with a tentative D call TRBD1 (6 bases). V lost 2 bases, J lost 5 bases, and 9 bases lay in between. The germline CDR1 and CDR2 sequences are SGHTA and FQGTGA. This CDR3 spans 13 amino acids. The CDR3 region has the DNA TGTGCCAGCAGCTTATCCCAGGGGGAGACCCAGTACTTC. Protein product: CASSLSQGETQYF. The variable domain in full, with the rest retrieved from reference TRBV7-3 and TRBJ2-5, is GAGVSQTPSNKVTEKGKYVELRCDPISGHTALYWYRQSLGQGPEFLIYFQGTGAADDSGLPNDRFFAVRPEGSVSTLKIQRTERGDSAVYLCASSLSQGETQYFGPGTRLLVL.

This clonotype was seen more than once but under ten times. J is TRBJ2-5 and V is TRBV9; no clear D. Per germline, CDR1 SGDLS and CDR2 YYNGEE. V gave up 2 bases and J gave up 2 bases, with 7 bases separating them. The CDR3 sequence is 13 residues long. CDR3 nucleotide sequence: TGTGCCAGCAGCGTTGCAACTCAAGAGACCCAGTACTTC. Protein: CASSVATQETQYF. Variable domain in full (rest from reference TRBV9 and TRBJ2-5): DSGVTQTPKHLITATGQRVTLRCSPRSGDLSVYWYQQSLDQGLQFLIQYYNGEERAKGNILERFSAQQFPDLHSELNLSSLELGDSALYFCASSVATQETQYFGPGTRLLVL.

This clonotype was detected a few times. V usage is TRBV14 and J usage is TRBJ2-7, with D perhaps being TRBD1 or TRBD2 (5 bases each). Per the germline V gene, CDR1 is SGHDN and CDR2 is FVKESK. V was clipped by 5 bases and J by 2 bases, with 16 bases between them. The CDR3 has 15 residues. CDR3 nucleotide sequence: TGTGCCAGCAGCGATGGGACGGGCCCAGCCTACGAGCAGTACTTC. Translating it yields CASSDGTGPAYEQYF.

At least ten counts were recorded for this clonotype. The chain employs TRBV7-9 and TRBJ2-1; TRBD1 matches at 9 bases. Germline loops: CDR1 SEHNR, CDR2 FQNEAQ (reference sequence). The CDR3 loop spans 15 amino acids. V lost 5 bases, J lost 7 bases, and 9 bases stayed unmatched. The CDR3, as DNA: TGTGCCAGCAGCCTCCGGGACAGGGTTCGTAATGAGCAGTTCTTC. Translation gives CASSLRDRVRNEQFF.

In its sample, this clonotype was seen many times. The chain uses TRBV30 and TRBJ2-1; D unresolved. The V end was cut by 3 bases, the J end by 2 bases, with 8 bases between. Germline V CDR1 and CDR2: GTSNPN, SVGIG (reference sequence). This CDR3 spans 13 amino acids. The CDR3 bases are TGTGCCTGGAGGAAAGCCGCCTACAATGAGCAGTTCTTC. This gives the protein CAWRKAAYNEQFF.